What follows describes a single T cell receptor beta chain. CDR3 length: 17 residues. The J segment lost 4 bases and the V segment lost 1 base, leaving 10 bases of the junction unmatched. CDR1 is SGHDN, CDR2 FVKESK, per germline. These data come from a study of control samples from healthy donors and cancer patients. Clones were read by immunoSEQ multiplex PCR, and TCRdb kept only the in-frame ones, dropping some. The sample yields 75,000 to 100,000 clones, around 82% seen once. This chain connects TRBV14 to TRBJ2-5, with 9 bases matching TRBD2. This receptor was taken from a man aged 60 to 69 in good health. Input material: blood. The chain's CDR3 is CASSQGVAGGPRETQYF. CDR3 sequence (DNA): TGTGCCAGCAGCCAAGGTGTCGCGGGGGGGCCCCGAGAGACCCAGTACTTC.